The present TCR beta chain was sequenced within a study of PD-1 blockade in classical Hodgkin lymphoma. Whole-study context: Patients were dosed intravenously with nivolumab at 3 mg/kg every 2 weeks.

Libraries were prepared by immunoSEQ multiplex PCR; TCRdb keeps only in-frame clonotypes and omits some of them. Among about 20,000 clones listed, roughly 82% were seen once. The study's findings and limits: Newly diagnosed patients had diversity similar to the baseline diversity of complete responders. The study reported lower baseline TCR diversity in newly diagnosed patients than in healthy donors.

V was shortened by 5 bases and J by 7 bases, with 20 bases between the two germline ends. CDR1 SNHLY and CDR2 FYNNEI come from the germline V gene. CDR3 size: 15 residues. Remarks on this clone: Its antigen is not identified.

Time point given: cycle 4 day 1 (C4D1), after five to seven weeks of nivolumab. Each patient experienced a relapse that followed autologous stem cell transplantation, and brentuximab vedotin exposure varied. CD8+ T cell isolation from thawed PBMCs was performed by magnetic negative selection. Complete response, partial response or progressive disease constituted the best responses recorded. The rearrangement joins TRBV2 to TRBJ1-2; possibly TRBD1 for D (5 bases). The sample here was CD8+ T cells from blood, taken before the fourth cycle of nivolumab. This sequence originates from a human donor with classical Hodgkin lymphoma. This CDR3 reads CASSPRAPQGFGYTF. CDR3 nucleotide sequence: TGTGCCAGCAGTCCTCGTGCTCCCCAGGGTTTTGGCTACACCTTC.